This TCR beta chain was found in a study of T and B cells in COVID-19 patients. Across the whole study: Of more than 19 active-infection patients, 12 were critically ill with mechanical ventilation or extracorporeal membrane oxygenation.

TRB rearrangements were amplified by multiplex PCR with BIOMED2 TRB-A/B primers. MiXCR was run by TCRdb on the multiplex PCR reads, yielding one entry per CDR3 protein. The data show 20,000 to 25,000 distinct CDR3 sequences, less than 30% seen once. This clonotype was counted once. What it binds is not known. Findings and caveats of the study: The recovered cohort had roughly 2,200 exclusive TCR clusters, including a few dozen low generation probability clusters. CD4+, regulatory T cell, CD8+ and sorted SARS-CoV-2-responsive or tetramer+ T cells were not yet sequenced. Early severe-case samples and blood from mildly ill patients during symptoms were in short supply.

TRB was amplified from around 230-520 ng of blood genomic DNA. Germline CDR1 WNHNN, CDR2 SYGVQD (reference sequence). The V and J ends lost 7 bases and 1 base respectively, with 16 bases between them. The CDR3 extends over 15 amino acids. The rearrangement joins TRBV10-1 to TRBJ1-1; D is perhaps TRBD1 (5 bases). The sequence was collected from a human donor who had recovered from COVID-19. The sequenced material came from blood. The CDR3 bases are TGCGCCAGCAACATACCGGGACGGGAGAACACTGAAGCTTTCTTT. Translated, it gives CASNIPGRENTEAFF.